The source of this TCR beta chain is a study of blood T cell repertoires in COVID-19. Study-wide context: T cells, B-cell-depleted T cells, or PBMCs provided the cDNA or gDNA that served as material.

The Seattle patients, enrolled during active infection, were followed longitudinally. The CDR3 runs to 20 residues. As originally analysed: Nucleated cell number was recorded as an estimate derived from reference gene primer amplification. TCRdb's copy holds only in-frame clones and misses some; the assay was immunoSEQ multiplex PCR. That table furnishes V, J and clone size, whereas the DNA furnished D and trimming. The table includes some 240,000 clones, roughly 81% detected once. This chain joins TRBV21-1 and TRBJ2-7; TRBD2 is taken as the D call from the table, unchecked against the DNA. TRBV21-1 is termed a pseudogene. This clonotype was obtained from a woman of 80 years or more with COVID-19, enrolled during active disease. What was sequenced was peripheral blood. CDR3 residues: CASSKVFGTSMPPPTYEQYF. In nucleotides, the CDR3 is TGTGCCAGCAGCAAAGTGTTCGGGACTTCCATGCCTCCTCCTACCTACGAGCAGTACTTC.